The rows below give T cell receptor beta chains drawn from one sample of a study of OX40 agonist ivuxolimab in advanced cancers. Produced via immunoSEQ multiplex PCR; TCRdb's table is partial and in-frame only. There are tens of thousands of clones in the sample; roughly nine tenths occur only once, and 20% to 30% lies in the top ten. Sequencing used CD4+ or CD8+ T cells sorted from blood, obtained in a trial of the OX40 agonist ivuxolimab. Receptors were obtained from an adult with an advanced solid tumor such as melanoma, head and neck, liver or kidney cancer. Each CDR3 is given with its conserved first and last residue. A D gene is named only where the DNA matches it firmly. Size values are once, few and many counts, or a class for expanded clones, and some rows have none.

V	size	D	length	J	DNA	CDR3
TRBV9	NA	TRBD1	16	TRBJ2-1	TGTGCCAGCAGCCCAGGCGGACAGGGGGCCTACAATGAGCAGTTCTTC	CASSPGGQGAYNEQFF
TRBV30	NA	NA	14	TRBJ2-7	TGTGCCTGGAGACCATCAGGGAACTCCTACGAGCAGTACTTC	CAWRPSGNSYEQYF
TRBV10-3	NA	TRBD2	16	TRBJ2-7	TGTGCCATCAGTGAGTCCGCCGGACTAGCGACTTACGAGCAGTACTTC	CAISESAGLATYEQYF
TRBV6-5	NA	TRBD2	14	TRBJ2-1	TGTGCCAGCAGTTGGGTAGCGGGGGAGGTTGAGCAGTTCTTC	CASSWVAGEVEQFF
TRBV7-3	once	NA	13	TRBJ1-1	TGTGCCAGCAGCTTAACCTTGAACACTGAAGCTTTCTTT	CASSLTLNTEAFF
TRBV27	NA	NA	18	TRBJ1-3	TGTGCCAGCAGTTTATCGGGATCGAGCAAGGGGCCCGGAAACACCATATATTTT	CASSLSGSSKGPGNTIYF
TRBV6-4	NA	NA	14	TRBJ2-1	TGTGCCAGCAGAGAGGACCCGTCCTACAATGAGCAGTTCTTC	CASREDPSYNEQFF
TRBV19	NA	NA	17	TRBJ1-5	TGTGCCAGTAGTATTGGGCGGGGGGTCGATAGCAATCAGCCCCAGCATTTT	CASSIGRGVDSNQPQHF
TRBV7-9	NA	NA	12	TRBJ2-3	TGTGCCATCGTTGGGCCCACAGATACGCAGTATTTT	CAIVGPTDTQYF
TRBV13	few	NA	12	TRBJ2-1	TGTGCCAGCAGCCCGATGGGCGATGAGCAGTTCTTC	CASSPMGDEQFF
TRBV29-1	once	NA	15	TRBJ2-2	TGCAGCGTTGAAGGTTGGGGCACGGGGCCCGGGGAGCTGTTTTTT	CSVEGWGTGPGELFF
TRBV7-9	NA	NA	13	TRBJ2-3	TGTGCCAGCAGCTTAGCGCTCACAGATACGCAGTATTTT	CASSLALTDTQYF
TRBV29-1	once	NA	16	TRBJ2-2	TGCAGCGTTTGGGAATCGGGACAAGGTGGTTCCGGGGAGCTGTTTTTT	CSVWESGQGGSGELFF
TRBV13	NA	NA	14	TRBJ1-2	TGTGCCAGCAGCTCCCCCATAGCTAACTATGGCTACACCTTC	CASSSPIANYGYTF
TRBV5-5	NA	NA	16	TRBJ2-1	TGTGCCAGCAGCCCTCAGGCGGCAGGGAGGAACCATGAGCAGTTCTTC	CASSPQAAGRNHEQFF
TRBV7-8	NA	NA	13	TRBJ1-1	TGTGCCAGCGCGGACGGACTAAACACTGAAGCTTTCTTT	CASADGLNTEAFF
TRBV7-3	once	NA	16	TRBJ2-1	TGTGCCAGCAGCTTACCCTCCTCAATGGGGAATAATGAGCAGTTCTTC	CASSLPSSMGNNEQFF
TRBV7-9	few	NA	12	TRBJ2-7	TGTGCCAGCAGCGAGAGGGCCTACGAGCAGTACTTC	CASSERAYEQYF
TRBV7-8	NA	TRBD1	16	TRBJ2-3	TGTGCCAGCAGCCCTACGACAGGGGGCTTTTCAGATACGCAGTATTTT	CASSPTTGGFSDTQYF
TRBV18	NA	TRBD2	14	TRBJ2-7	TGTGCCAGCTCACCTACTAGCGGGTCATACGAGCAGTACTTC	CASSPTSGSYEQYF
TRBV9	once	NA	15	TRBJ2-5	TGTGCCAGCAGCCCCGATGACACCGGATGGGAGACCCAGTACTTC	CASSPDDTGWETQYF
TRBV9	NA	NA	14	TRBJ1-2	TGTGCCAGCAGCCTCGAAGGTAGCTACTATGGCTACACCTTC	CASSLEGSYYGYTF
TRBV15	NA	NA	14	TRBJ2-5	TGTGCCACCAGCAGGAGACAGGACCAAGAGACCCAGTACTTC	CATSRRQDQETQYF
TRBV5-1	NA	NA	16	TRBJ2-1	TGCGCCAGCAGCTTGAACGGACAGTACTCCTACAATGAGCAGTTCTTC	CASSLNGQYSYNEQFF
TRBV9	NA	NA	17	TRBJ2-7	TGTGCCAGCAGCGAATCCGATAGCCAAGGGGGGGTTTACGAGCAGTACTTC	CASSESDSQGGVYEQYF
TRBV10-3	few	NA	12	TRBJ1-2	TGTGCCATCAGTGAGGGGGGGACCGGCTACACCTTC	CAISEGGTGYTF
TRBV5-1	NA	NA	14	TRBJ2-1	TGCGCCAGCAGCCCCTCGGGACCATACAATGAGCAGTTCTTC	CASSPSGPYNEQFF
TRBV9	NA	NA	15	TRBJ2-1	TGTGCCAGCAGCGTAGATGGGGAGACCTACAATGAGCAGTTCTTC	CASSVDGETYNEQFF
TRBV7-6	NA	TRBD1	20	TRBJ2-6	TGTGCCAGCAGCTTAGAAAGGACAGGCTACATCCCCTCTGGGGCCAACGTCCTGACTTTC	CASSLERTGYIPSGANVLTF
TRBV30	NA	NA	16	TRBJ1-5	TGTGCCTGGAGCCCGTCCCGGGCGAACGGCAATCAGCCCCAGCATTTT	CAWSPSRANGNQPQHF
TRBV7-6	NA	TRBD1	16	TRBJ2-7	TGTGCCAGCAGCCCAAGGGAAGGACAGGGCGAATACGAGCAGTACTTC	CASSPREGQGEYEQYF
TRBV27	NA	TRBD1	16	TRBJ2-1	TGTGCCAGCACCGGGACAGGGGCAGAATCCTACAATGAGCAGTTCTTC	CASTGTGAESYNEQFF
TRBV9	NA	NA	14	TRBJ2-3	TGTGCCAGCAGCGTAGCGGGGGCAGGGGATACGCAGTATTTT	CASSVAGAGDTQYF
TRBV6-1	NA	TRBD1	16	TRBJ1-6	TGTGCCAGCAGTGATGTCACGGGACAGGGGCGGTCACCCCTCCACTTT	CASSDVTGQGRSPLHF
TRBV27	NA	NA	15	TRBJ2-1	TGTGCCAGCAGCCCGAGCGGCCAGGGTAGAAATGAGCAGTTCTTC	CASSPSGQGRNEQFF
TRBV7-8	once	TRBD1	14	TRBJ1-5	TGTGCCAGCAGCCCCGAGGACAACAGGGGGCCCCAGCATTTT	CASSPEDNRGPQHF
TRBV7-3	NA	TRBD2	19	TRBJ2-1	TGTGCCAGCAGCTTAAGGGATACGACTAGCGGGAGAAATCGGTTTGAGCAGTTCTTC	CASSLRDTTSGRNRFEQFF
TRBV6-1	NA	NA	9	TRBJ1-2	TGTGCCCCAGGACGAGGCTACACCTTC	CAPGRGYTF
TRBV30	NA	TRBD1	15	TRBJ1-5	TGTGCCTGGTGCCCCGGGACAGGGAGCAATCAGCCCCAGCATTTT	CAWCPGTGSNQPQHF
TRBV9	NA	TRBD2	18	TRBJ2-5	TGTGCCAGCAGCGGACGGACTAGCGGGGGGGCGAGGCAAGAGACCCAGTACTTC	CASSGRTSGGARQETQYF
TRBV27	NA	NA	16	TRBJ2-7	TGTGCCAGCAGTTTATCCCCAGGTTCAACGGGTTACGAGCAGTACTTC	CASSLSPGSTGYEQYF
TRBV7-6	NA	TRBD2	16	TRBJ2-1	TGTGCCAGCAGCCAGCGACTAGCGGGGGAAGGTGTTGAGCAGTTCTTC	CASSQRLAGEGVEQFF